The 14 T cell receptor beta chains listed next were all sequenced from one sample in a study of beta chain features in type 1 diabetes. The whole isolated RNA underwent reverse transcription, so sequencing captured expressed TCRB transcripts. Profiled with immunoSEQ multiplex PCR; TCRdb holds only in-frame clones, not every one. The repertoire holds under 250,000 clones, with 13% to 15% as singletons. Sequencing was performed on naive CD4+ T cells from blood. These receptor sequences come from a woman aged 40 to 50 in good health.

The chain is built from TRBV6-5 and TRBJ2-5, with D tentatively TRBD2 (6 bases). V lost 4 bases and J lost 7, with 13 bases in between. In germline, CDR1 is MNHEY, CDR2 SVGAGI. The CDR3 consists of 13 residues. CDR3 sequence: CASSLGSGGTQYF. In DNA form, the CDR3 reads TGTGCCAGCAGTTTGGGGTCCGGGGGGACCCAGTACTTC.

A few counts support this clone. The chain uses TRBV9 and TRBJ1-2, with D possibly matching TRBD1 (6 bases). V was clipped by 0 bases and J by 2 bases, with 8 bases between them. Germline V gives CDR1 SGDLS, CDR2 YYNGEE. The CDR3 consists of 14 residues. CDR3 sequence: CASSVATGNYGYTF. CDR3 bases: TGTGCCAGCAGCGTAGCTACAGGGAACTATGGCTACACCTTC. The full variable domain, with the rest looked up from reference TRBV9 and TRBJ1-2, is DSGVTQTPKHLITATGQRVTLRCSPRSGDLSVYWYQQSLDQGLQFLIQYYNGEERAKGNILERFSAQQFPDLHSELNLSSLELGDSALYFCASSVATGNYGYTFGSGTRLTVV.

The chain uses TRBV18 and TRBJ1-2; no reliable D call. Germline CDR1 KGHSH, CDR2 LQKENI. The CDR3 is 18 residues long. Trimming removed 0 bases at V and 1 base at J, with 18 bases between. DNA of the CDR3: TGTGCCAGCTCACCACCGTGGGCAGGCCAGAATTATAACTATGGCTACACCTTC. Translating it yields CASSPPWAGQNYNYGYTF.

In its sample, this clone was seen a few times. The chain has TRBV2 and TRBJ2-7, with TRBD2 matching 10 bases. The V gene end was trimmed by 7 bases and the J gene end by 7 bases; junction bases not matched to a gene: 4. The CDR3 is 12 residues long. Germline V gene sequence: CDR1 SNHLY, CDR2 FYNNEI. The CDR3 coding sequence is TGTGCCAGCAAACTAGCGGGGAAGGAGCAGTACTTC. This codes for CASKLAGKEQYF.

The V and J genes are TRBV5-1 and TRBJ2-7; 7 bases are shared with TRBD1. CDR1 is SGHRS and CDR2 is YFSETQ in the germline V gene. The CDR3 runs 15 residues. V dropped 2 bases and J dropped 1; count of bases not matched to a gene: 6. DNA of the CDR3: TGCGCCAGCAGCTTCCGGGACAGATCATCCTACGAGCAGTACTTC. It codes for CASSFRDRSSYEQYF.

This chain links TRBV9 with TRBJ2-5, with TRBD2 identical over 10 bases. With 0 bases clipped from V and 2 bases from J, the junction kept 4 bases outside the gene matches. Germline assignment: CDR1 SGDLS and CDR2 YYNGEE. This CDR3 region has 16 residues. CDR3 sequence: CASSVAGLALQETQYF. In DNA form, the CDR3 reads TGTGCCAGCAGCGTAGCGGGACTAGCGTTACAAGAGACCCAGTACTTC.

This clone turned up a few times. This rearrangement joins TRBV7-2 to TRBJ1-5; 12 nucleotides align to TRBD1. With 0 bases clipped from V and 5 bases from J, the junction kept 8 bases outside the gene matches. The CDR3 contains 18 residues. Germline lookup yields CDR1 SGHTA and CDR2 FQGNSA. CDR3 in amino acids: CASSLAIPRDRGHQPQHF. Written as DNA, the CDR3 is TGTGCCAGCAGCTTAGCGATCCCCCGGGACAGGGGGCATCAGCCCCAGCATTTT.

In this sample, this clone turned up a few times. V gene TRBV7-2 combines with J gene TRBJ2-2, with TRBD2 matching 8 bases. J lost 5 bases, V lost 4 bases, and 6 bases had no gene match. CDR1 is SGHTA and CDR2 is FQGNSA in the germline V gene. The CDR3 is made up of 15 amino acids. CDR3 sequence (DNA): TGTGCCAGCAGCTACGGGGGGGCCGGTACCGGGGAGCTGTTTTTT. Its protein product is CASSYGGAGTGELFF.

The J gene is TRBJ1-2, the V gene TRBV14, with D maybe TRBD1 (5 bases). V was pared by 0 bases and J by 7 bases, with 12 bases between. The CDR3 length is 14 residues. Germline CDR1 SGHDN, CDR2 FVKESK. This chain's CDR3 is CASSQDQGRAGYTF. The CDR3 DNA reads TGTGCCAGCAGCCAAGATCAGGGTAGGGCTGGCTACACCTTC.

This chain connects TRBV11-2 to TRBJ2-2; possible D gene TRBD2, 6 bases. Trimming pared 5 bases from V and 9 bases from J, leaving 19 bases between. The CDR3 has 15 residues. Germline lookup yields CDR1 SGHAT and CDR2 FQNNGV. CDR3 bases: TGTGCCAGCAGCCTCACTAGCTTCAGGGATTGGGAGCTGTTTTTT. Protein: CASSLTSFRDWELFF.

This rearrangement joins TRBV6-5 to TRBJ1-2; tentative D call: TRBD1 (5 bases). Germline V gene lookup returns CDR1 MNHEY and CDR2 SVGAGI. Trimming removed 2 bases from V and 5 bases from J, with 9 bases in between. This CDR3 is 13 amino acids long. The CDR3 loop is CASSYAGKYGYTF. DNA for the CDR3: TGTGCCAGCAGTTACGCAGGGAAATATGGCTACACCTTC.

The sample holds a few counts of this clone. This chain connects TRBV20-1 to TRBJ2-1, with TRBD1 matching 7 bases. V lost 4 bases, J lost 10 bases, and 4 bases stayed unmatched. The V gene's germline CDR1 is DFQATT and CDR2 SNEGSKA (reference sequence). CDR3 size: 11 residues. The CDR3 bases are TGCAGTGCTAACAGGGGTGGCGAGCAGTTCTTC. Translated, it gives CSANRGGEQFF.

The table lists this clone with a few counts. The chain recombines TRBV13 with TRBJ2-2; D gene ambiguous. This CDR3 is 16 amino acids long. The V end was cut by 5 bases, the J end by 4 bases, with 17 bases between. Germline V gene data show CDR1 as PRHDT and CDR2 as FYEKMQ (reference sequence). The CDR3 sequence is CASSHNDWKSTGELFF. Here the CDR3 DNA reads TGTGCCAGCAGCCACAACGACTGGAAGAGCACCGGGGAGCTGTTTTTT. Looking up the rest from reference TRBV13 and TRBJ2-2 gives the full variable domain: AAGVIQSPRHLIKEKRETATLKCYPIPRHDTVYWYQQGPGQDPQFLISFYEKMQSDKGSIPDRFSAQQFSDYHSELNMSSLELGDSALYFCASSHNDWKSTGELFFGEGSRLTVL.

The chain has TRBV9 and TRBJ1-1, with D hard to call. There are 15 residues in the CDR3. Germline V gene data show CDR1 as SGDLS and CDR2 as YYNGEE. Trimming took off 0 bases at V and 4 bases at J, with 13 bases between the two ends. The CDR3 loop reads CASSVEILGSTEAFF. In DNA, the CDR3 is TGTGCCAGCAGCGTAGAAATTCTGGGGAGCACTGAAGCTTTCTTT.